What follows are 30 T cell receptor beta chains derived from one specimen sequenced in a study of cytomegalovirus exposure and HLA in healthy donors. The primer mix had 60 Vbeta and 13 Jbeta primers. Sequencing used immunoSEQ multiplex PCR; TCRdb keeps in-frame clones, though not all of them. The sample consists of some 110,000 clones, 69% of them appearing once. The specimen sequenced was PBMCs. Receptors originate from a man younger than 45 in good health and CMV-seronegative.

The genes are TRBV11-3 and TRBJ2-7, with D unresolved. Trimming removed 3 bases at V and 0 bases at J, with 12 bases between. The CDR3 is made up of 15 amino acids. Germline V gene data show CDR1 as SGHNT and CDR2 as YENEEA. Here the CDR3 reads CASSFGGQSSYEQYF. For the CDR3, the DNA is TGTGCCAGCAGCTTCGGTGGGCAAAGCTCCTACGAGCAGTACTTC.

This clone was seen a handful of times. This rearrangement joins TRBV9 to TRBJ1-1; 10 bases agree with TRBD1. The germline gives CDR1 SGDLS, CDR2 YYNGEE. The CDR3 is made up of 15 amino acids. The J segment lost 5 bases and the V segment lost 0 bases, leaving 4 bases of the junction unmatched. The CDR3 DNA is TGTGCCAGCAGCGTAGAGGACAGGGGGGATACTGAAGCTTTCTTT. As protein: CASSVEDRGDTEAFF.

The CDR3 loop is CASLLGALQGYTF. The CDR3 nucleotides are TGTGCCAGCCTTTTGGGGGCCTTACAAGGCTACACCTTC. The chain employs TRBV6-1 and TRBJ1-2; D perhaps matches TRBD1 (6 bases). This CDR3 spans 13 amino acids. CDR1 and CDR2 from the germline V gene are MNHNS and SASEGT. Trimming cost V 8 bases and J 8 bases, with 18 bases left between them.

J is TRBJ1-2 and V is TRBV28; D is perhaps TRBD1 (6 bases). The CDR3 has 14 residues. Germline loops: CDR1 MDHEN, CDR2 SYDVKM. V gave up 3 bases and J gave up 7 bases, with 15 bases separating them. CDR3 in DNA: TGTGCCAGCAGTTTCGCAGGGGATGTAGGTGGCTACACCTTC. This encodes CASSFAGDVGGYTF.

V gene TRBV11-1 combines with J gene TRBJ1-1; 7 positions agree with TRBD1. The CDR3 has 14 residues. V lost 5 bases to trimming and J lost 3 bases; unmatched junction nucleotides: 6. Germline V gene sequence: CDR1 SGHAT, CDR2 FQDESV (reference sequence). CDR3 DNA sequence: TGTGCCAGCAGCCGTAACCAGGGGGACACTGAAGCTTTCTTT. Translation: CASSRNQGDTEAFF.

The gene calls are TRBV7-2 and TRBJ2-7, with D possibly matching TRBD1 (7 bases). CDR1 and CDR2 (germline): SGHTA, FQGNSA. V lost 4 bases and J 7 bases, leaving 20 bases between the germline ends. This CDR3 comprises 15 residues. The CDR3 DNA reads as TGTGCCAGCAGCTCAGGGGGGCAGGGACGAGGTGAGCAGTACTTC. As protein: CASSSGGQGRGEQYF.

V is TRBV29-1 and J is TRBJ1-2; 8 nucleotides align to TRBD1. Germline loops: CDR1 SQVTM, CDR2 ANQGSEA. V was pared by 7 bases and J by 3 bases, with 7 bases of the junction left unmatched. The CDR3 spans 13 residues. CDR3 sequence: CSGRRGHDYGYTF. The CDR3 coding sequence is TGCAGCGGCCGCAGGGGGCACGACTATGGCTACACCTTC.

This sequence joins TRBV30 and TRBJ2-7, with 7 positions matching TRBD2. Trimming cost V 0 bases and J 5 bases; bases outside gene matches: 1. CDR1 GTSNPN and CDR2 SVGIG come from the germline V gene (reference sequence). This CDR3 region has 12 residues. For the CDR3, the DNA is TGTGCCTGGAGTGTCAGCGGGAACGAGCAGTACTTC. It specifies CAWSVSGNEQYF.

The gene calls are TRBV28 and TRBJ2-7; the D gene is possibly TRBD1 (6 bases). The CDR3 is 12 amino acids. Looked up from germline, CDR1 is MDHEN and CDR2 is SYDVKM. Deletions cut 8 bases from V and 3 bases from J, with 11 bases between. CDR3 amino acids: CASGRTVYEQYF. In DNA, the CDR3 is TGTGCCAGCGGCAGGACAGTCTACGAGCAGTACTTC.

The chain is built from TRBV11-2 and TRBJ2-2, with TRBD2 matching over 7 bases. In germline, CDR1 is SGHAT, CDR2 FQNNGV. Losses at the gene ends were 1 base for V and 3 bases for J; bases not matched to a gene: 14. CDR3 length: 19 amino acids. DNA of the CDR3: TGTGCCAGCAGCTTAGTTCGTATTCTAGCTAGCGGAGACACCGGGGAGCTGTTTTTT. It is translated as CASSLVRILASGDTGELFF.

V is TRBV6-1 and J is TRBJ1-2; 8 bases agree with TRBD1. Looked up from germline, CDR1 is MNHNS and CDR2 is SASEGT. V gave up 3 bases and J gave up 4 bases; unmatched junction bases: 7. The CDR3 sequence is 15 residues long. CDR3: CASSEILTGVYGYTF. The CDR3 nucleotides are TGTGCCAGCAGTGAGATTTTGACAGGGGTCTATGGCTACACCTTC.

The chain links TRBV4-2 to TRBJ2-1; D might be TRBD2 (5 bases). V lost 1 base and J lost 6, with 13 bases in between. This CDR3 region has 15 residues. Per the germline V gene, CDR1 is LGHNA and CDR2 is YNFKEQ. For the CDR3, the DNA is TGTGCCAGCAGCCAAGCTAGCACCTTGAGCAATGAGCAGTTCTTC. It specifies CASSQASTLSNEQFF.

This clone was recorded once. The V gene is TRBV19, the J gene TRBJ2-5; TRBD1 aligns across 7 bases. The closer fit of TRBJ2-7 to the DNA end suggests the J call may be wrong. This CDR3 has 15 residues. Germline assignment: CDR1 LNHDA and CDR2 SQIVND (reference sequence). In DNA, the CDR3 is TGTGCCAGTAGTGGGAACAGGGGTCCGACCTACGAGCAGTACTTC. Its translation: CASSGNRGPTYEQYF.

V is TRBV29-1 and J is TRBJ2-7; D might be TRBD1 (7 bases). The CDR3 is 11 amino acids. Germline CDR1 is SQVTM and CDR2 is ANQGSEA. Trimming removed 7 bases from V and 6 bases from J, with 13 bases in between. The CDR3 nucleotides read TGCAGCGCACAGGGGACTGGCGAGCAGTACTTC. Translation gives CSAQGTGEQYF.

The chain is built from TRBV7-2 and TRBJ1-1; D is unresolved. There are 11 residues in the CDR3. V was trimmed by 1 base and J by 11 bases, leaving 8 bases between them. CDR1 is SGHTA and CDR2 is FQGNSA in the germline V gene. The CDR3 is CASSLVSEAFF. For the CDR3, the DNA is TGTGCCAGCAGCTTAGTATCGGAGGCTTTCTTT.

Concerning this clone: One junction end does not reproduce the germline sequence, and a read error may be involved. The chain joins TRBV5-1 to TRBJ2-3, with 9 positions matching TRBD2. Per germline, CDR1 SGHRS and CDR2 YFSETQ. The length of the CDR3 is 14 residues. Here the CDR3 DNA reads TGCGCCAGCAGCCCCGGGACTAGCAGAGATACGCAGTATTTT. Translating gives CASSPGTSRDTQYF.

This rearrangement joins TRBV10-3 to TRBJ1-1; D not resolved. The ends were cut back, 2 bases at V and 5 bases at J, with 6 bases in the middle. Germline CDR1 is ENHRY and CDR2 is SYGVKD. This CDR3 has 12 residues. As DNA, the CDR3 is TGTGCCATCAGTGAGGGGAGTACTGAAGCTTTCTTT. Protein: CAISEGSTEAFF.

The chain joins TRBV7-2 to TRBJ2-6; D may be TRBD2 (5 bases). The V gene lost 1 base and the J gene lost 10 bases, with 17 bases spanning the gap. Germline CDR1 and CDR2: SGHTA and FQGNSA. The CDR3 consists of 16 residues. The CDR3 coding sequence is TGTGCCAGCAGCTTAGGGGGTGGCGGGCCCGGAAACGTCCTGACTTTC. This encodes CASSLGGGGPGNVLTF.

The J gene is TRBJ1-5, the V gene TRBV28; 12 bases are shared with TRBD1. The CDR3 runs to 16 residues. V lost 1 base and J lost 6; bases outside the gene matches: 4. The germline V gene encodes CDR1 MDHEN and CDR2 SYDVKM. The chain's CDR3 is CASSLYGTGGFQPQHF. The CDR3 region has the DNA TGTGCCAGCAGTTTATATGGGACAGGGGGCTTTCAGCCCCAGCATTTT. Using reference TRBV28 and TRBJ1-5 for the parts outside the CDR3, the full variable domain is DVKVTQSSRYLVKRTGEKVFLECVQDMDHENMFWYRQDPGLGLRLIYFSYDVKMKEKGDIPEGYSVSREKKERFSLILESASTNQTSMYLCASSLYGTGGFQPQHFGDGTRLSIL.

The CDR3 DNA sequence: TGTGCCTGGAGAAGTCGGAGGGGAGAAAACACTGAAGCTTTCTTT. Its translation is CAWRSRRGENTEAFF. V gene TRBV30 combines with J gene TRBJ1-1, with D perhaps matching TRBD1 (5 bases). With 3 bases removed from V and 2 bases from J, the gap between germline ends came to 16 bases. Germline CDR1 and CDR2: GTSNPN and SVGIG (reference sequence). There are 15 residues in the CDR3.

This clone has just a few counts. Other DNA sequences within the sample encode an identical CDR3. J is TRBJ1-1 and V is TRBV5-1, with TRBD1 matching over 7 bases. This CDR3 has 14 residues. Trimming removed 0 bases from V and 4 bases from J; junction bases left unmatched: 3. The V gene's germline CDR1 is SGHRS and CDR2 YFSETQ. DNA for the CDR3: TGCGCCAGCAGCTTGGGACAGGGAGGCACTGAAGCTTTCTTT. It translates to CASSLGQGGTEAFF.

V is TRBV6-1 and J is TRBJ1-2; D unclear. V gave up 4 bases and J gave up 2 bases, with 11 bases separating them. Germline V lookup: CDR1 MNHNS, CDR2 SASEGT. The CDR3 extends over 14 amino acids. In DNA, the CDR3 is TGTGCCAGCAGTGTTGTCAGCGGGAACTATGGCTACACCTTC. This sequence encodes CASSVVSGNYGYTF.

V is TRBV5-1 and J is TRBJ2-7, with D possibly matching TRBD2 (6 bases). CDR1 and CDR2 (germline): SGHRS, YFSETQ. The CDR3 length is 16 residues. Trimming cost V 3 bases and J 6 bases, with 22 bases left between them. CDR3 residues: CASSSEGLPNRLEQYF. The CDR3 DNA reads as TGCGCCAGCAGCTCGGAGGGACTTCCAAACCGCCTCGAGCAGTACTTC.

The CDR3 loop is CASSQGTSGLSYEQYF. The DNA for the CDR3 is TGTGCCAGCAGCCAAGGGACTAGCGGGCTGAGCTACGAGCAGTACTTC. This rearrangement joins TRBV5-5 to TRBJ2-7; 12 nucleotides line up with TRBD2. The CDR3 runs 16 residues. Germline CDR1 is SGHKS and CDR2 is YYEKEE (reference sequence). V shed 4 bases and J 3 bases; nucleotides not matched to a gene: 8. Based on the CDR3 plus reference TRBV5-5 and TRBJ2-7, the full variable domain is DAGVTQSPTHLIKTRGQQVTLRCSPISGHKSVSWYQQVLGQGPQFIFQYYEKEERGRGNFPDRFSARQFPNYSSELNVNALLLGDSALYLCASSQGTSGLSYEQYFGPGTRLTVT.

This CDR3 is CARSLQGRGTEAFF. The CDR3 nucleotides read TGTGCCAGAAGCTTACAGGGCCGGGGAACTGAAGCTTTCTTT. J is TRBJ1-1 and V is TRBV5-3, with D perhaps matching TRBD1 (6 bases). TRBV5-3 is classed as an ORF, of uncertain function. Deletions cut 2 bases from V and 5 bases from J, with 13 bases between. The CDR3 covers 14 residues.

The chain employs TRBV28 and TRBJ1-1; possibly TRBD1 for D (6 bases). Germline CDR1 and CDR2: MDHEN and SYDVKM. Trimming took off 3 bases at V and 6 bases at J, with 17 bases between the two ends. The CDR3 spans 15 residues. CDR3 DNA: TGTGCCAGCAGTTTGTCCCCAGGGGTTGGGTCTGAAGCTTTCTTT. Amino acids: CASSLSPGVGSEAFF.

The chain joins TRBV25-1 to TRBJ2-7, with 10 bases aligning to TRBD2. Germline values: CDR1 MGHDK, CDR2 SYGVNS. The ends lost 8 bases at V and 4 bases at J; junction bases unmatched: 11. The CDR3 spans 15 residues. This chain's CDR3 is CASCDPSSGSYEQYF. CDR3 sequence (DNA): TGTGCCAGCTGCGACCCATCTAGCGGGAGTTACGAGCAGTACTTC.

This clone was seen just once. V is TRBV30 and J is TRBJ2-6; TRBD1 is a possible D gene (6 bases). V was pared by 1 base and J by 1 base, with 11 bases between. The CDR3 is made up of 16 amino acids. CDR1 and CDR2 from the germline V gene are GTSNPN and SVGIG (reference sequence). CDR3 in DNA: TGTGCCTGGAGTGGACAGGCGCTATCTGGGGCCAACGTCCTGACTTTC. Protein sequence: CAWSGQALSGANVLTF.

This chain uses TRBV2 with TRBJ2-1, with 14 bases that match TRBD2. The CDR3 sequence is 16 residues long. The germline gives CDR1 SNHLY, CDR2 FYNNEI. The V segment lost 6 bases and the J segment 4 bases; nucleotides outside the gene matches: 5. The CDR3 reads CASRGTSGREYNEQFF. In DNA, the CDR3 is TGTGCCAGCAGGGGGACTAGCGGGAGAGAATACAATGAGCAGTTCTTC.

The V call is TRBV30, the J call TRBJ2-7; a weak D match, TRBD1 (5 bases). V was clipped by 4 bases and J by 2 bases, with 9 bases between them. There are 12 residues in the CDR3. The germline V gene has CDR1 GTSNPN and CDR2 SVGIG (reference sequence). This CDR3 is CAWNRQPYEQYF. The DNA for the CDR3 is TGTGCCTGGAACCGACAGCCCTACGAGCAGTACTTC. Full variable domain (outside the CDR3, taken from reference TRBV30 and TRBJ2-7): SQTIHQWPATLVQPVGSPLSLECTVEGTSNPNLYWYRQAAGRGLQLLFYSVGIGQISSEVPQNLSASRPQDRQFILSSKKLLLSDSGFYLCAWNRQPYEQYFGPGTRLTVT.